This T cell receptor (beta chain) comes out of a study of beta chain features in type 1 diabetes (dated 2018 in TCRdb). Some background on the complete study: Patients and healthy donors did not differ in mean age, gender distribution, total cell number or subset yield. A total of about 100,000,000 sorted cells were examined across all samples, and RNA yield correlated strongly with the number of cells per subset. In the study, recently diagnosed type 1 diabetes patients and matched healthy donors were compared on the TCRB repertoires of their sorted circulating CD4+ T cell subsets. Regulatory and stem cell-like memory subsets were isolated from only 8 patients and about eight healthy donors, whereas naive and central memory subsets came from all 30 or so donors.

The entire isolated RNA was reverse transcribed using the High Capacity cDNA Reverse Transcription Kit, and thus expressed TCRB transcripts were sequenced. Naive, central memory and regulatory T cell samples underwent deep immunoSEQ sequencing, averaging approximately 3.5 million total reads per sample. Sorted cells were lysed in RLT buffer, and RNA was extracted using DNase-treated RNeasy Micro or Mini kits according to cell number. Each cell subset was processed separately to prevent cross-contamination, with patient and healthy donor samples processed together. Using the immunoSEQ multiplex PCR, TCRB sequences were amplified from cDNA into 87-bp fragments spanning the CDR3 region. Sequencing of the amplicons was performed on the Illumina HiSeq platform. In the source study's methods: Synthetic template baselines were used to correct PCR bias computationally, reads within Hamming distance 2 were collapsed together, and singletons that could not be merged were discarded. Reads were aligned against IMGT to assign V, D and J genes, CDR3 length and insertions or deletions at six rearrangement sites. Clonotype counts were normalized to sorted cell number within each subset before computing true diversity and Gini coefficients with the tcR R package. The overlap coefficient, calculated on TCRB nucleotide sequences, was used to measure repertoire sharing. Out-of-frame TCRB sequences from naive cells were analyzed as a proxy for the pre-selection repertoire. TCRdb's version of the immuneACCESS table is confined to in-frame rearrangements and falls short of the full clone set. An unresolved V gene accounts for under half of the shortfall where checked; the remainder is of unknown origin. Clone size and the V and J calls come from that table; the DNA yielded D and trimming. The sample has fewer than 450,000 clones on record, roughly 13% of them singletons. Clones ranked in the top ten supply roughly 0.015% of the sample.

Each donor gave one peripheral blood draw, roughly 0.11 L on average, collected into heparinised tubes. Naive, central memory, regulatory and stem cell-like memory CD4+ T cells were sorted on a BD FACSAria II using a panel including CD45RO, CCR7, CD25, CD127, CD95 and CD27. A purity above 95% was achieved for all sorted populations. PBMCs were isolated right away by Lymphoprep density gradient centrifugation and were stained directly, without culture. So that batch effects would be minimized, each experiment stained and sorted samples in pairs, pairing one healthy donor with one patient. The paper's findings and limits, for the study overall: In all four CD4+ subsets, TCRB CDR3 length was moderately but significantly shorter in type 1 diabetes patients. Shorter templates might be favored by PCR, yet because patient and control samples were amplified and corrected together, any such skew would affect both groups equally. Because cDNA rather than genomic DNA was sequenced, highly expressing activated cells could have been over-represented, although no difference in activation and CD3 levels was found between groups. Because small numbers of individuals were included in the HLA sub-analyses, any influence of HLA type on TCRB rearrangement was left unresolved. Patients with type 1 diabetes made fewer insertions and deleted more nucleotides at VDJ recombination sites, implying thymic rearrangement abnormalities. Naive, central memory and regulatory TCRB repertoires appeared to be more alike among patients than among healthy donors.

With respect to this clone: Its antigen is still unknown. Per-base quality was not reported, and no clone a single base away is much larger than it.

Looking up the germline V gene yields CDR1 MDHEN and CDR2 SYDVKM. The V end gives up 5 bases and the J end 0 bases, leaving 7 bases in the junction not matched to a gene. The CDR3 numbers 15 residues from cysteine through phenylalanine. The CDR3 DNA has 45 bases and is translated from base 1. This receptor was taken from a woman between 18 and 29 years old with type 1 diabetes. The chain is made from TRBV28 and TRBJ2-7; a stretch of 7 junction bases matches TRBD2. Sequencing was performed on naive CD4+ T cells from blood. The meaning of the sample's cell subset or site label: true naive CD4+ T cells. The nucleotide sequence is TGTGCCAGCAGTACCCACGGACTAGGCTCCTACGAGCAGTACTTC. Translated, this is CASSTHGLGSYEQYF. Beyond the CDR3, the reference TRBV28 and TRBJ2-7 genes provide the residues; the full variable domain reads: DVKVTQSSRYLVKRTGEKVFLECVQDMDHENMFWYRQDPGLGLRLIYFSYDVKMKEKGDIPEGYSVSREKKERFSLILESASTNQTSMYLCASSTHGLGSYEQYFGPGTRLTVT.